One sample yielded the 12 T cell receptor beta chains listed below, sequenced in a study of T-cell reconstitution after alpha-beta-depleted transplantation in children. TCRbeta library preparation incorporated unique molecular identifiers. Each CDR3 protein is one row after TCRdb ran MiXCR on the PCR reads. The table shows some 100,000 distinct CDR3 sequences, with more than 20% occurring only once. The material was PBMCs, obtained before TCRalphabeta/CD19-depleted stem cell transplant. Source of these receptors: a boy aged 2-9 years with acute lymphoblastic leukemia, due to receive a stem cell transplant.

The chain combines TRBV5-1 with TRBJ2-7; 8 bases match TRBD1. This CDR3 spans 15 amino acids. The ends lost 4 bases at V and 2 bases at J; junction bases unmatched: 8. Germline-derived CDR1 and CDR2 are SGHRS and YFSETQ. CDR3 sequence: CASSPRQGAPYEQYF. In DNA form, the CDR3 reads TGCGCCAGCAGCCCCCGGCAGGGGGCTCCCTACGAGCAGTACTTC.

This clonotype was detected many times. The genes are TRBV5-6 and TRBJ1-2, with 8 bases lining up with TRBD1. CDR3 size: 15 residues. V lost 4 bases and J lost 6; bases outside the gene matches: 11. Looked up from germline, CDR1 is SGHDT and CDR2 is YYEEEE. The CDR3 coding sequence is TGTGCCAGCAGCATACGGACAGGGACCGGCAATGGCTACACCTTC. Protein product: CASSIRTGTGNGYTF.

The rearrangement uses TRBV7-9 and TRBJ2-7, with D possibly called TRBD1 or TRBD2 (5 bases each). The V end was cut by 5 bases, the J end by 0 bases, with 14 bases between. The CDR3 contains 15 residues. Germline CDR1 SEHNR, CDR2 FQNEAQ (reference sequence). The DNA for the CDR3 is TGTGCCAGCAGCGAGGGGCTAGCAAGCTCCTACGAGCAGTACTTC. Amino acids: CASSEGLASSYEQYF.

The sample holds many counts of this clonotype. V gene TRBV15 combines with J gene TRBJ2-3; possible D gene TRBD1, 5 bases. Trimming took 2 bases from V and 2 from J, leaving 17 bases between them. The CDR3 is made up of 17 amino acids. CDR1 is LNHNV and CDR2 is YYDKDF in the germline V gene (reference sequence). The CDR3 protein is CATSRTRKDTITDTQYF. In DNA, the CDR3 is TGTGCCACCAGCAGAACCCGGAAGGACACGATCACAGATACGCAGTATTTT.

There are many counts of this clonotype. V and J are TRBV5-1 and TRBJ2-7; TRBD2 aligns across 9 bases. Trimming at V came to 2 bases and at J to 2 bases, leaving 8 bases not matched to a gene. This CDR3 has 16 residues. The germline CDR1 and CDR2 sequences are SGHRS and YFSETQ. The DNA for the CDR3 is TGCGCCAGCAGCTTCAGGCCAGGGACTAGCACCTACGAGCAGTACTTC. This encodes CASSFRPGTSTYEQYF.

There are a few counts of this clonotype. The chain carries TRBV5-1 and TRBJ1-2; D remains unclear. The germline V and J ends were trimmed by 5 bases and 1 base, with 3 bases remaining between them. The CDR3 totals 11 residues. The germline CDR1 and CDR2 sequences are SGHRS and YFSETQ. The CDR3: CASRGNYGYTF. CDR3 nucleotide sequence: TGCGCCAGCAGGGGTAACTATGGCTACACCTTC.

This chain joins TRBV5-1 and TRBJ2-1, with TRBD1 matching 7 bases. The V gene end was trimmed by 5 bases and the J gene end by 4 bases; junction bases not matched to a gene: 6. Germline CDR1 is SGHRS and CDR2 is YFSETQ. This CDR3 contains 14 residues. The CDR3 DNA reads as TGCGCCAGCAGAGGACAGGAGATTTACAATGAGCAGTTCTTC. This codes for CASRGQEIYNEQFF.

This clonotype was seen only a few times. The V call is TRBV6-4, the J call TRBJ2-2; the D is unclear. V was cut by 8 bases and J by 7 bases, with 11 bases left in between. Per the germline V gene, CDR1 is MRHNA and CDR2 is SNTAGT. This CDR3 region has 12 residues. CDR3 DNA sequence: TGTGCCAGCTCCGGGCTGGGCGGGGAGCTGTTTTTT. It yields the protein CASSGLGGELFF.

This clonotype has only a few counts. The chain recombines TRBV6-2 or TRBV6-3 with TRBJ2-1, with D unresolved. This CDR3 spans 13 amino acids. Looked up from germline, CDR1 is MNHEY and CDR2 is SVGEGT. V shed 4 bases and J shed 6 bases, with 10 bases lying between them. The CDR3 coding sequence is TGTGCCAGCAGTTCGGGTTCGAGCAATGAGCAGTTCTTC. It specifies CASSSGSSNEQFF.

V and J are TRBV11-2 and TRBJ2-2; D unresolved. Trimming pared 8 bases from V and 2 bases from J, leaving 9 bases between. The CDR3 spans 13 residues. Looked up from germline, CDR1 is SGHAT and CDR2 is FQNNGV. In DNA, the CDR3 is TGTGCCAGCGGCCAAGGAAACACCGGGGAGCTGTTTTTT. It translates to CASGQGNTGELFF.

V usage is TRBV20-1 and J usage is TRBJ2-2; possible D gene TRBD2, 5 bases. The V end lost 5 bases, the J end lost 6 bases, and 10 bases lay between the germline ends. The CDR3 runs to 12 residues. CDR1 is DFQATT, CDR2 SNEGSKA, per germline (reference sequence). The CDR3 here is CSAGPGSGELFF. CDR3 sequence (DNA): TGCAGTGCTGGACCGGGGTCCGGGGAGCTGTTTTTT.

V is TRBV15 and J is TRBJ2-2; tentatively, D is TRBD1 (6 bases). This CDR3 is 16 amino acids long. The V end was cut by 5 bases, the J end by 4 bases, with 17 bases between. Germline V gives CDR1 LNHNV, CDR2 YYDKDF (reference sequence). The CDR3: CATSLGAHSGTGELFF. As DNA, the CDR3 is TGTGCCACCAGCCTGGGGGCGCATTCGGGCACCGGGGAGCTGTTTTTT.